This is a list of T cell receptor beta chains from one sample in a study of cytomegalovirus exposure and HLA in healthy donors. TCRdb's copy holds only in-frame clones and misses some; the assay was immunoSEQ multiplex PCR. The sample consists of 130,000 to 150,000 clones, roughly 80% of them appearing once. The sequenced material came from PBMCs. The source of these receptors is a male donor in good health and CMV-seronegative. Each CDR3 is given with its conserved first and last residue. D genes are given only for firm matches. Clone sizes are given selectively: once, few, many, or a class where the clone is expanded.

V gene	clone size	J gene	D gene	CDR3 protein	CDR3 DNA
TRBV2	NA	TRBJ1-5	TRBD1	CASSHPRTGGSNQPQHF	TGTGCCAGCAGCCATCCCAGGACAGGGGGAAGCAATCAGCCCCAGCATTTT
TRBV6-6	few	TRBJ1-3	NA	CASSQDSPGGNTIYF	TGTGCCAGCAGTCAGGACAGCCCGGGCGGAAACACCATATATTTT
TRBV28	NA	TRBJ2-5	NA	CASSFSGSLVRETQYF	TGTGCCAGCAGTTTTTCCGGGAGTCTGGTTCGAGAGACCCAGTACTTC
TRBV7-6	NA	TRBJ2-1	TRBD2	CASSSPSGRAGEQFF	TGTGCCAGCAGCTCCCCCAGCGGGAGGGCCGGTGAGCAGTTCTTC
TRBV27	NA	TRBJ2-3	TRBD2	CASSRGLAWGRSTDTQYF	TGTGCCAGCAGTAGAGGACTAGCGTGGGGTCGGAGCACAGATACGCAGTATTTT
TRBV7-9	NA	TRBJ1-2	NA	CASSLWGRNREGVRRGYTF	TGTGCCAGCAGCTTATGGGGACGGAACAGGGAAGGGGTTAGGCGTGGCTACACCTTC
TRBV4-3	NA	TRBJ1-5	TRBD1	CASSQTGTGDQPQHF	TGCGCCAGCAGCCAGACCGGGACAGGGGATCAGCCCCAGCATTTT
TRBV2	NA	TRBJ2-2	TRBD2	CASSVSGVGTGELFF	TGTGCCAGCAGTGTAAGCGGGGTCGGCACCGGGGAGCTGTTTTTT
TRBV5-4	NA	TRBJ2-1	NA	CASSLVEARGSEQFF	TGTGCCAGCAGCTTGGTAGAGGCTCGCGGCAGTGAGCAGTTCTTC
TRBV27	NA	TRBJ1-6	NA	CASRGSSYNSPLHF	TGTGCCAGTCGGGGGAGCTCCTATAATTCACCCCTCCACTTT